The clone carrying this T cell receptor beta chain was seen ten or more times. Antigen specificity is unknown. The data belong to a study of blood T cells in healthy people across ages. Germline CDR1 is DFQATT and CDR2 is SNEGSKA (reference sequence). This CDR3 has 14 amino acids. Between the trimmed V and J ends, which lost 6 bases and 0 bases, there was a span of 14 bases. Primers used in a second PCR of roughly 6 to 11 cycles were a sample-barcoded 5' primer and a J-beta primer mix. TCRdb reprocessed the 5' RACE reads with MiXCR, giving one entry per CDR3 protein. Among around 1,000,000 distinct CDR3 sequences, 35% to 45% were seen once, and the ten largest hold less than 15%. Findings and caveats of the study: Getting older went along with TCR beta diversity per million T cells dropping roughly linearly. There was a strong correlation between TCR beta diversity and naive T cell percentage. Compared with aged donors, long-lived donors showed fewer expanded clones, suggesting selection.

V usage is TRBV20-1 and J usage is TRBJ1-1; tentative D call: TRBD1 (5 bases). Sequenced sample: blood. The TCR originated in a man between 18 and 35 years old in good health. The CDR3 reads CSATRQLMNTEAFF. In DNA, the CDR3 is TGCAGTGCAACCAGACAGTTAATGAACACTGAAGCTTTCTTT.